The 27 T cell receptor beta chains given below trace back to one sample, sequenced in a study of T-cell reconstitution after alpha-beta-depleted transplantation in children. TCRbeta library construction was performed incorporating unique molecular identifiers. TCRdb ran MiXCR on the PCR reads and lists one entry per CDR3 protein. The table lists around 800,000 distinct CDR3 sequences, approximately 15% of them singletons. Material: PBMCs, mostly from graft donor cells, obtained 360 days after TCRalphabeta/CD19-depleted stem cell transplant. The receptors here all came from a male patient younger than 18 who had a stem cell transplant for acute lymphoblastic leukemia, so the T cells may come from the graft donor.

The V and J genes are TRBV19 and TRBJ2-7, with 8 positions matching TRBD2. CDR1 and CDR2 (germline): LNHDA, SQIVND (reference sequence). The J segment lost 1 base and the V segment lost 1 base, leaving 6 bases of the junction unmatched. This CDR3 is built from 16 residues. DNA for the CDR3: TGTGCCAGTAGTATAGCAGGCGGGAGGACTTCCTACGAGCAGTACTTC. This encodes CASSIAGGRTSYEQYF.

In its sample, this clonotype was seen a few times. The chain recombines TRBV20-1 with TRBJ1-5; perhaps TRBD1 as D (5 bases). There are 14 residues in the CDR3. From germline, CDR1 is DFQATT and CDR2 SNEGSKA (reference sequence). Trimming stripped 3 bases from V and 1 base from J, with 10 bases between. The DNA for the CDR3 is TGCAGTGCTAGTTTGGGGACCAGCAATCAGCCCCAGCATTTT. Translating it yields CSASLGTSNQPQHF.

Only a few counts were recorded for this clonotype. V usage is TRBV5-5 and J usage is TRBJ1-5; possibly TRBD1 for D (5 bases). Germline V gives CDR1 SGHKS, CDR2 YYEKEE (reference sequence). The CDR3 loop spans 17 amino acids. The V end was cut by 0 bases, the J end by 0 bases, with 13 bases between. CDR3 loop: CASSLVAQGYSNQPQHF. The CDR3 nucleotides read TGTGCCAGCAGCTTGGTGGCCCAGGGTTATAGCAATCAGCCCCAGCATTTT.

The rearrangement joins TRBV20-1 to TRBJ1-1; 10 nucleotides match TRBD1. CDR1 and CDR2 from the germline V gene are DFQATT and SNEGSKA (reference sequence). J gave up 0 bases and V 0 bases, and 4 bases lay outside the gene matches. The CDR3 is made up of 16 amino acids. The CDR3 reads CSARETGGALNTEAFF. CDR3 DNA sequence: TGCAGTGCTAGAGAGACAGGGGGCGCCTTGAACACTGAAGCTTTCTTT.

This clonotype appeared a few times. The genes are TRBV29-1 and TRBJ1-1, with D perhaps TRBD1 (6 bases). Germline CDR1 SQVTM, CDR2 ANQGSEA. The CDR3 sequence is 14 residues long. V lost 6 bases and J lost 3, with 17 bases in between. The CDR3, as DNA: TGCAGCGTCCTGGGCTGGGGGCGAGACACTGAAGCTTTCTTT. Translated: CSVLGWGRDTEAFF.

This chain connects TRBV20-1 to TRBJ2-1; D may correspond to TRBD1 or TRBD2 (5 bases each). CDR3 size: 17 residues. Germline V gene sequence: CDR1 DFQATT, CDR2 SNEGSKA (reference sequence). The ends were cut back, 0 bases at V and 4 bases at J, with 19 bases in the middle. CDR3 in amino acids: CSARDKRSLGVYNEQFF. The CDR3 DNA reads TGCAGTGCTAGAGATAAAAGGAGTTTGGGGGTTTACAATGAGCAGTTCTTC.

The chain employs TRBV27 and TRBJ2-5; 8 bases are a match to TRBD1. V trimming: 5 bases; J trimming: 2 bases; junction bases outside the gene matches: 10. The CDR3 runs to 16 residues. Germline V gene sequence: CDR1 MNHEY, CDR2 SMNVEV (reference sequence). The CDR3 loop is CASSPRQGRWQETQYF. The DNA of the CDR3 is TGTGCCAGCAGTCCTAGACAGGGGAGGTGGCAAGAGACCCAGTACTTC.

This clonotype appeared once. The CDR3 DNA reads TGTGCCAGCAGTGACCTGACTTTTGGAGCTAGCGGGAAACGGGAGACCCAGTACTTC. Translation: CASSDLTFGASGKRETQYF. The rearrangement joins TRBV2 to TRBJ2-5; TRBD2 aligns across 9 bases. Germline loops: CDR1 SNHLY, CDR2 FYNNEI. The V and J ends lost 3 bases and 5 bases, in that order; junction bases with no gene match: 19. The CDR3 spans 19 residues.

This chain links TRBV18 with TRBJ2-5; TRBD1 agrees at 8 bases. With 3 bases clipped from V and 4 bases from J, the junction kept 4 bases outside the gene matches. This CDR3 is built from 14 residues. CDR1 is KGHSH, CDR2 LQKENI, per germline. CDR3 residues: CASSPLDRAETQYF. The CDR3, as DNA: TGTGCCAGCTCACCTCTGGACAGGGCAGAGACCCAGTACTTC. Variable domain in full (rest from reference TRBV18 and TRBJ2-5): NAGVMQNPRHLVRRRGQEARLRCSPMKGHSHVYWYRQLPEEGLKFMVYLQKENIIDESGMPKERFSAEFPKEGPSILRIQQVVRGDSAAYFCASSPLDRAETQYFGPGTRLLVL.

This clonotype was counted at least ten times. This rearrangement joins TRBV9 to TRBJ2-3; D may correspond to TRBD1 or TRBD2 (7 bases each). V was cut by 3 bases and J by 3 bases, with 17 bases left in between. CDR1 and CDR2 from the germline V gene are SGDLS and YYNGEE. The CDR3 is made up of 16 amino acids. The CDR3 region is CASSERGREWTDTQYF. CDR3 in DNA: TGTGCCAGCAGCGAAAGGGGGCGGGAGTGGACAGATACGCAGTATTTT.

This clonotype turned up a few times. Here the CDR3 reads CASSLDGLAHTF. CDR3 DNA: TGTGCCAGCAGCTTAGACGGTTTAGCTCACACCTTC. The rearrangement uses TRBV7-8 and TRBJ1-2; no reliable D call. The V end lost 1 base, the J end lost 12 bases, and 12 bases lay between the germline ends. Germline V gene sequence: CDR1 SGHVS, CDR2 FQNEAQ. The CDR3 runs 12 residues.

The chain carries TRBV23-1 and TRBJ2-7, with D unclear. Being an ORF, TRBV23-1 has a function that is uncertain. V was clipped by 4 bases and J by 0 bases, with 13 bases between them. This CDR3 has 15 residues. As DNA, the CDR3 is TGCGCCAGCAGTCTAGATAGGCAGAGCTCCTACGAGCAGTACTTC. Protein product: CASSLDRQSSYEQYF.

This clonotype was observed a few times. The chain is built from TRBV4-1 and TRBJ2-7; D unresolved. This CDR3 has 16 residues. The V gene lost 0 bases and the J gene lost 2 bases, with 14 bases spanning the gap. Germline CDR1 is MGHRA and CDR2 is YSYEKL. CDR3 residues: CASSQDSAVLAYEQYF. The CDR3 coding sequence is TGCGCCAGCAGCCAAGACTCGGCTGTCTTGGCCTACGAGCAGTACTTC.

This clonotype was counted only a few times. The CDR3 protein is CASSFGQLKTQYF. The CDR3 region has the DNA TGTGCCAGCAGCTTCGGCCAACTAAAGACCCAGTACTTC. The chain links TRBV7-9 to TRBJ2-5; no reliable D call. This CDR3 is built from 13 residues. V was cut by 3 bases and J by 6 bases, with 11 bases left in between. The germline V gene has CDR1 SEHNR and CDR2 FQNEAQ (reference sequence).

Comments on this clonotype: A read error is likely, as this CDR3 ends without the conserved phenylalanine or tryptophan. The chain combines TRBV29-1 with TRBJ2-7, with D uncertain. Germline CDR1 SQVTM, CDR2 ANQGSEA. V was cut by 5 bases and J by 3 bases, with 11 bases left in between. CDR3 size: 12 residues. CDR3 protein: CSVRNSRYEQYC. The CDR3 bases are TGCAGCGTTAGGAACAGCCGCTACGAGCAGTACTGC.

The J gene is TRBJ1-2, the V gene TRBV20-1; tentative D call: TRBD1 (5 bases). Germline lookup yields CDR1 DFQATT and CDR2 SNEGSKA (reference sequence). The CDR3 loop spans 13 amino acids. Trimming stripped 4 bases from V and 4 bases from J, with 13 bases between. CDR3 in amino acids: CSANSLGGYGYTF. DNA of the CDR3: TGCAGTGCTAACTCTCTCGGGGGCTATGGCTACACCTTC.

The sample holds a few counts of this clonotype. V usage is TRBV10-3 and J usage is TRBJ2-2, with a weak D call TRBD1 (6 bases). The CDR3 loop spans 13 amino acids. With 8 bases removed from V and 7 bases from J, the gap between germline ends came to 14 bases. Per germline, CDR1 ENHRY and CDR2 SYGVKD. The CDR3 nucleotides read TGTGCCATCGCCCTGGGGGCGATCGGGGAGCTGTTTTTT. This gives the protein CAIALGAIGELFF.

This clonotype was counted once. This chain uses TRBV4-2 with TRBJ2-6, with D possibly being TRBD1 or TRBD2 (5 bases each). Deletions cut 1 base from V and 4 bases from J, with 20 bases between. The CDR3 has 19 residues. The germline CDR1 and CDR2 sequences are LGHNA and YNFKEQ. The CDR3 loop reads CASSQVVREYYSGANVLTF. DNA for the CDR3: TGTGCCAGCAGCCAAGTGGTCAGGGAGTATTACTCCGGGGCCAACGTCCTGACTTTC.

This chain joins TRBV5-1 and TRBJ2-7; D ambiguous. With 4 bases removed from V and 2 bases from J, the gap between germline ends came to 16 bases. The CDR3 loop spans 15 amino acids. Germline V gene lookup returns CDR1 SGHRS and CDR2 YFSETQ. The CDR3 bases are TGCGCCAGCAGCGTTCTAGGCCCTTCCACCTACGAGCAGTACTTC. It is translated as CASSVLGPSTYEQYF.

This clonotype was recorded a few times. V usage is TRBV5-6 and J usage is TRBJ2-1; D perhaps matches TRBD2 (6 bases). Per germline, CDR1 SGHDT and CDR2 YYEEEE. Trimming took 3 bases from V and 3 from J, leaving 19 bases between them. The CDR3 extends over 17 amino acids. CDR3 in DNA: TGTGCCAGCAGCTCCGGATATAGCGGCTTTCTCTACAATGAGCAGTTCTTC. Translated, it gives CASSSGYSGFLYNEQFF.

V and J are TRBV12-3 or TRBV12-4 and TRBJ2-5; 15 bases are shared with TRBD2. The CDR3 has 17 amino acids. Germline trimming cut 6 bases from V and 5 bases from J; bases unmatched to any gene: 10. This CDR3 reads CASRNTGTSGRRETQYF. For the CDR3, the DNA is TGTGCCAGCAGAAATACCGGGACTAGCGGGAGGCGGGAGACCCAGTACTTC.

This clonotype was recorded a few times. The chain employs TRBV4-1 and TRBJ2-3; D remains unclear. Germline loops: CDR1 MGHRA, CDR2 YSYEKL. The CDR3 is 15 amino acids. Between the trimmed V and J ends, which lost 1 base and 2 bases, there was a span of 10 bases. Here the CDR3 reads CASSQVRTNTDTQYF. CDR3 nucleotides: TGCGCCAGCAGCCAAGTTCGAACCAACACAGATACGCAGTATTTT.

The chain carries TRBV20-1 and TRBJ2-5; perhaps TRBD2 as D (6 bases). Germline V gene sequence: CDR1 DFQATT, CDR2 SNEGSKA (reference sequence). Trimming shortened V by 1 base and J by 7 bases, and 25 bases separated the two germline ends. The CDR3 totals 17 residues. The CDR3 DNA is TGCAGTGCTAGAGTTTCAAGCGGGCCTTCCCTTGGGGCGACCCAGTACTTC. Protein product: CSARVSSGPSLGATQYF.

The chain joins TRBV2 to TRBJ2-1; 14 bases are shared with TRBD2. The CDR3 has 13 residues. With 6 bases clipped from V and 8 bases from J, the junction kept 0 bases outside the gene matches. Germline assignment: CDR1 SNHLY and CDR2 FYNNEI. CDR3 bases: TGTGCCAGCAGGACTAGCGGGAGGGATGAGCAGTTCTTC. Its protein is CASRTSGRDEQFF.

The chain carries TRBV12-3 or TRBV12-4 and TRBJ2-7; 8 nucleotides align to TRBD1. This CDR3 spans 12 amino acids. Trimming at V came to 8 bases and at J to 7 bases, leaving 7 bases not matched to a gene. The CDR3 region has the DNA TGTGCCAGCTCCAGGGGGCATAGGGAGCAGTACTTC. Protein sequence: CASSRGHREQYF.

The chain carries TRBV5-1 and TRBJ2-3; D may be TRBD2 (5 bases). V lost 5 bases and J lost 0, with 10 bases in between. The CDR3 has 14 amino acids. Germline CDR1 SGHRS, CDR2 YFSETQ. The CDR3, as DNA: TGCGCCAGCAGGAGGGTCCCTAGCACAGATACGCAGTATTTT. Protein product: CASRRVPSTDTQYF.

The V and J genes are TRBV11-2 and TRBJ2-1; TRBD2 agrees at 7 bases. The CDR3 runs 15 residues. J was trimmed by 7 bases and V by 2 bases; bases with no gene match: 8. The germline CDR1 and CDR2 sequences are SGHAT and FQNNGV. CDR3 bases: TGTGCCAGCAGCTTAAGGCGGGAGAGGACGAATGAGCAGTTCTTC. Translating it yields CASSLRRERTNEQFF.